These 13 T cell receptor beta chains were all obtained from the same sample, sequenced in a study of breast tumors, draining lymph nodes, adjacent tissues. The lymph nodes were axillary draining lymph nodes from breast cancer patients. One entry per CDR3 protein results from TCRdb running MiXCR on the multiplex PCR reads. The profile covers approximately 230,000 distinct CDR3 sequences, with 30% to 35% appearing a single time and about 3.3% taken by the ten largest. Sequenced material: axillary lymph node tissue. The receptors were gathered from a female donor with breast cancer. Some clones in this sample may be carry-over from other donors' samples.

This clonotype was picked up many times. The V call is TRBV15, the J call TRBJ2-3; 11 nucleotides line up with TRBD2. The CDR3 runs to 17 residues. Germline CDR1 and CDR2: LNHNV and YYDKDF (reference sequence). V shed 1 base, J shed 2 bases, and the junction held 5 bases outside the gene matches. CDR3 region: CATSRGVTSGITDTQYF. The CDR3 nucleotides read TGTGCCACCAGCAGAGGGGTGACTAGCGGGATCACAGATACGCAGTATTTT.

This clonotype was seen ten or more times. The J gene is TRBJ1-4, the V gene TRBV5-1; D is unclear. Per germline, CDR1 SGHRS and CDR2 YFSETQ. Trimming removed 4 bases at V and 0 bases at J, with 10 bases between. This CDR3 has 15 amino acids. In nucleotides, the CDR3 is TGCGCCAGCAGCGCCGGCCGTGCAACTAATGAAAAACTGTTTTTT. Its protein is CASSAGRATNEKLFF.

This clonotype was detected a few times. This sequence joins TRBV20-1 and TRBJ2-3; perhaps TRBD2 as D (5 bases). V lost 5 bases and J 1 base, leaving 10 bases between the germline ends. Germline V gene sequence: CDR1 DFQATT, CDR2 SNEGSKA (reference sequence). This CDR3 is built from 13 residues. Here the CDR3 reads CSASRGGTDTQYF. The CDR3 region has the DNA TGCAGTGCTTCACGGGGTGGCACAGATACGCAGTATTTT.

The chain recombines TRBV3-1 with TRBJ2-5; 13 positions agree with TRBD2. V gave up 6 bases and J gave up 5 bases; unmatched junction bases: 3. The CDR3 totals 14 residues. Germline-derived CDR1 and CDR2 are LGHDT and YNNKEL (reference sequence). The CDR3 is CASRLLAGGETQYF. The CDR3 bases are TGTGCCAGCAGGTTACTAGCGGGAGGGGAGACCCAGTACTTC.

This clonotype was seen at least ten times. A much more abundant neighbour one base away suggests this may be a read error. This chain connects TRBV20-1 to TRBJ2-5; no reliable D call. V lost 0 bases, J lost 7 bases, and 15 bases lay in between. CDR3 length: 14 amino acids. CDR1 is DFQATT and CDR2 is SNEGSKA in the germline V gene (reference sequence). In DNA, the CDR3 is TGCAGTGCTAGAGATCAGTCCCTCCGAGCGACCCAGTACTTC. Translated, it gives CSARDQSLRATQYF.

The V gene is TRBV29-1, the J gene TRBJ2-2; 7 nucleotides agree with TRBD2. CDR1 SQVTM and CDR2 ANQGSEA come from the germline V gene. The CDR3 is 16 residues long. V trimming: 0 bases; J trimming: 0 bases; junction bases outside the gene matches: 4. CDR3 nucleotides: TGCAGCGTTGAAGATCGCGCGGGGGCGAACACCGGGGAGCTGTTTTTT. Its protein is CSVEDRAGANTGELFF.

This clonotype was counted many times. The chain couples TRBV7-2 to TRBJ1-2; D gene unclear. V was pared by 5 bases and J by 0 bases, with 13 bases between. CDR1 is SGHTA, CDR2 FQGNSA, per germline. The CDR3 is 15 amino acids. The CDR3 sequence: CASSEWRVANYGYTF. The CDR3 DNA reads TGTGCCAGCAGCGAGTGGAGAGTAGCTAACTATGGCTACACCTTC.

This clonotype occurred many times. The CDR3 is CASGQGTADTQYF. The CDR3 DNA is TGTGCCAGCGGACAGGGGACCGCAGATACGCAGTATTTT. The gene calls are TRBV9 and TRBJ2-3, with TRBD1 identical over 9 bases. V shed 7 bases and J 4 bases; nucleotides not matched to a gene: 4. The germline V gene encodes CDR1 SGDLS and CDR2 YYNGEE. The CDR3 spans 13 residues.

This clonotype was detected many times. The J gene is TRBJ2-7, the V gene TRBV2, with D unresolved. The CDR3 covers 13 residues. The V and J ends lost 4 bases and 3 bases respectively, with 10 bases between them. From germline, CDR1 is SNHLY and CDR2 FYNNEI. CDR3: CASSGAGNYEQYF. The CDR3 DNA sequence: TGTGCCAGCAGTGGCGCAGGCAACTACGAGCAGTACTTC.

There are many counts of this clonotype. The genes are TRBV11-3 and TRBJ1-6; unclear D gene. The CDR3 sequence is 15 residues long. The germline V gene encodes CDR1 SGHNT and CDR2 YENEEA. Trimming removed 2 bases at V and 6 bases at J, with 11 bases between. The CDR3 nucleotides read TGTGCCAGCAGCTTATACGGCAAGAGTAATTCACCCCTCCACTTT. It is translated as CASSLYGKSNSPLHF. The full variable domain, in which reference TRBV11-3 and TRBJ1-6 provide the parts outside the CDR3, is EAGVVQSPRYKIIEKKQPVAFWCNPISGHNTLYWYLQNLGQGPELLIRYENEEAVDDSQLPKDRFSAERLKGVDSTLKIQPAELGDSAVYLCASSLYGKSNSPLHFGNGTRLTVT.

This clonotype has ten or more counts. J is TRBJ1-6 and V is TRBV20-1; 7 nucleotides line up with TRBD1. The length of the CDR3 is 17 residues. Germline-derived CDR1 and CDR2 are DFQATT and SNEGSKA (reference sequence). Trimming took 0 bases from V and 7 from J; bases not matched to a gene: 12. The CDR3 spells CSARDLDGEGANSPLHF. The CDR3, as DNA: TGCAGTGCTAGAGATTTGGATGGAGAGGGGGCCAATTCACCCCTCCACTTT.

This clonotype was seen at least ten times. The junction shows a germline mismatch at one end, possibly a read error. This chain uses TRBV7-7 with TRBJ2-5; TRBD1 matches 11 bases. This CDR3 is 15 amino acids long. Germline CDR1 and CDR2: SSHAT and FNYEAQ (reference sequence). CDR3 sequence reads: CASSSRGTGGETQYF. The CDR3 nucleotides are TGTGCTAGCAGCTCAAGAGGGACAGGGGGGGAGACCCAGTACTTC.

Points on this clonotype: A read error may be the cause here, since a much bigger clone is one base away. This chain connects TRBV9 to TRBJ1-4; D remains ambiguous. Germline lookup yields CDR1 SGDLS and CDR2 YYNGEE. The CDR3 covers 15 residues. The CDR3 DNA sequence: TGTGCCAGCAGCGTTTCAGCCGCAACTAATGAAAAACCGTTTTTT. Translated, it gives CASSVSAATNEKPFF.